Each of the 23 T cell receptor beta chains below was sequenced from the same sample in a study of cytotoxic CD8 clonotypes in ibrutinib-treated CLL. Measured with immunoSEQ multiplex PCR; TCRdb has only the in-frame clones, and not every one. The data show tens of thousands of clones, roughly three quarters seen once. This material consisted of PBMCs, taken after 24 months of ibrutinib treatment. Receptor source: a human donor with chronic lymphocytic leukemia.

The table lists this clone with a few counts. V is TRBV7-6 and J is TRBJ2-6, with a tentative D call TRBD1 (5 bases). In germline, CDR1 is SGHVS, CDR2 FNYEAQ. The CDR3 runs 17 residues. V was pared by 1 base and J by 3 bases, with 13 bases between. The CDR3: CASSLVGQGGGANVLTF. CDR3 nucleotides: TGTGCCAGCAGCTTAGTCGGGCAGGGCGGTGGGGCCAACGTCCTGACTTTC.

The genes are TRBV19 and TRBJ2-7; perhaps TRBD1 as D (6 bases). V gave up 4 bases and J gave up 0 bases, with 16 bases separating them. This CDR3 region has 16 residues. Germline CDR1 reads LNHDA; CDR2 reads SQIVND (reference sequence). This CDR3 is CASSRTGIEVSYEQYF. CDR3 bases: TGTGCCAGTAGTAGAACAGGGATAGAAGTCTCCTACGAGCAGTACTTC.

The CDR3 nucleotides read TGTGCCAGCAGCTTCCTTAGCTACGAGCAGTACTTC. Protein: CASSFLSYEQYF. V is TRBV5-4 and J is TRBJ2-7, with no clear D. V lost 2 bases and J lost 3, with 6 bases in between. CDR1 is SGHNT and CDR2 is YYREEE in the germline V gene (reference sequence). This CDR3 is 12 amino acids long.

J is TRBJ1-5 and V is TRBV6-6, with 7 bases identical to TRBD1. The V gene end was trimmed by 6 bases and the J gene end by 7 bases; junction bases not matched to a gene: 9. This CDR3 is built from 14 residues. The germline V gene encodes CDR1 MNHNY and CDR2 SVGAGI (reference sequence). The CDR3, as DNA: TGTGCCAGCAGACAAACAGGGGCTAGGCAGCCCCAGCATTTT. It specifies CASRQTGARQPQHF.

The genes are TRBV15 and TRBJ1-3; 7 bases line up with TRBD1. The CDR3 length is 16 residues. The junction had 7 bases not matched to a gene; V was cut back by 5 bases and J by 0 bases. Germline CDR1 is LNHNV and CDR2 is YYDKDF (reference sequence). For the CDR3, the DNA is TGTGCCACCAGCGTCGAGGGGGCCCTCTCTGGAAACACCATATATTTT. Translated, it gives CATSVEGALSGNTIYF. Full variable domain (rest looked up from reference TRBV15 and TRBJ1-3): DAMVIQNPRYQVTQFGKPVTLSCSQTLNHNVMYWYQQKSSQAPKLLFHYYDKDFNNEADTPDNFQSRRPNTSFCFLDIRSPGLGDTAMYLCATSVEGALSGNTIYFGEGSWLTVV.

CDR3: CASSLKAGGTTGELFF. The CDR3 DNA reads TGTGCCAGCAGCTTAAAGGCGGGGGGAACCACCGGGGAGCTGTTTTTT. This chain connects TRBV11-1 to TRBJ2-2; 8 nucleotides line up with TRBD2. This CDR3 is built from 16 residues. Germline-derived CDR1 and CDR2 are SGHAT and FQDESV (reference sequence). The V gene end was trimmed by 2 bases and the J gene end by 4 bases; junction bases not matched to a gene: 6.

Ten or more counts support this clone. The V call is TRBV11-2, the J call TRBJ1-2, with D perhaps TRBD1 (5 bases). V was pared by 5 bases and J by 5 bases, with 12 bases between. Germline-derived CDR1 and CDR2 are SGHAT and FQNNGV. The CDR3 totals 13 residues. CDR3 sequence reads: CASSQGLIYGYTF. The CDR3 region has the DNA TGTGCCAGCAGCCAGGGACTCATTTATGGCTACACCTTC.

The chain has TRBV25-1 and TRBJ2-7; perhaps TRBD1 as D (6 bases). CDR3 length equals 12 residues. Trimming stripped 4 bases from V and 7 bases from J, with 11 bases between. CDR1 is MGHDK, CDR2 SYGVNS, per germline. CDR3 protein: CASSAQGWEQYF. DNA of the CDR3: TGTGCCAGCAGTGCACAGGGTTGGGAGCAGTACTTC.

V gene TRBV6-6 combines with J gene TRBJ1-1; no clear D gene. Trimming shortened V by 6 bases and J by 6 bases, and 8 bases separated the two germline ends. From germline, CDR1 is MNHNY and CDR2 SVGAGI (reference sequence). This CDR3 is 11 amino acids long. The CDR3 protein is CASSPKAEAFF. The CDR3 DNA reads as TGTGCCAGCAGCCCCAAAGCTGAAGCTTTCTTT.

By share of the sample, this clone is medium-sized. The rearrangement uses TRBV19 and TRBJ1-2; D not certain. Germline CDR1 and CDR2: LNHDA and SQIVND (reference sequence). The CDR3 totals 13 residues. With 8 bases removed from V and 7 bases from J, the gap between germline ends came to 17 bases. CDR3 region: CASGSVPTFGYTF. The CDR3 DNA reads as TGTGCCAGTGGCAGCGTACCGACATTTGGCTACACCTTC.

The chain has TRBV10-3 and TRBJ1-3; D remains unclear. The CDR3 consists of 13 residues. V lost 4 bases, J lost 1 base, and 5 bases lay in between. The germline V gene encodes CDR1 ENHRY and CDR2 SYGVKD. CDR3 region: CAISGESGNTIYF. The CDR3 region has the DNA TGTGCCATCAGTGGGGAGTCTGGAAACACCATATATTTT.

Details on this clone: This specimen includes other DNA sequences encoding the same CDR3. The rearrangement uses TRBV5-4 and TRBJ1-1, with 9 bases identical to TRBD1. J lost 5 bases, V lost 0 bases, and 2 bases had no gene match. This CDR3 region has 14 residues. The germline CDR1 and CDR2 sequences are SGHNT and YYREEE (reference sequence). CDR3 bases: TGTGCCAGCAGCTTGGACAGGGGGCGAACTGAAGCTTTCTTT. This sequence encodes CASSLDRGRTEAFF.

The chain couples TRBV14 to TRBJ2-5; the D gene is possibly TRBD2 (6 bases). Germline CDR1 and CDR2: SGHDN and FVKESK. The CDR3 is 15 residues long. V was trimmed by 4 bases and J by 5 bases, leaving 17 bases between them. CDR3 region: CASSPRDSVGETQYF. DNA of the CDR3: TGTGCCAGCAGCCCTCGGGACTCAGTAGGGGAGACCCAGTACTTC.

The rearrangement uses TRBV18 and TRBJ2-3; D gene unclear. The CDR3 covers 14 residues. Germline V gives CDR1 KGHSH, CDR2 LQKENI. V shed 2 bases and J shed 5 bases, with 11 bases lying between them. CDR3 sequence (DNA): TGTGCCAGCTCACCAGCCTACGCGCTAGATACGCAGTATTTT. It specifies CASSPAYALDTQYF.

Details on this clone: The junction does not match germline at one end; this may be a read error. The rearrangement links TRBV7-9 to TRBJ1-2; the D is unclear. In germline, CDR1 is SEHNR, CDR2 FQNEAQ (reference sequence). The CDR3 spans 14 residues. DNA for the CDR3: TGTGCCAGCACCTTATACGGATCAAACTATGGCTACACCTTC. This translates into CASTLYGSNYGYTF.

The rearrangement joins TRBV29-1 to TRBJ1-2, with D maybe TRBD1 (6 bases). The germline V and J ends were trimmed by 4 bases and 4 bases, with 16 bases remaining between them. The CDR3 extends over 14 amino acids. The germline gives CDR1 SQVTM, CDR2 ANQGSEA. CDR3: CSVAPRGRSYGYTF. The DNA of the CDR3 is TGCAGCGTTGCCCCCAGGGGCCGTTCCTATGGCTACACCTTC.

The chain has TRBV19 and TRBJ1-1, with 7 bases aligning to TRBD1. V dropped 4 bases and J dropped 3; count of bases not matched to a gene: 5. The CDR3 consists of 14 residues. Looked up from germline, CDR1 is LNHDA and CDR2 is SQIVND (reference sequence). CDR3 sequence: CASSKGQSHTEAFF. DNA for the CDR3: TGTGCCAGTAGTAAGGGACAGTCGCACACTGAAGCTTTCTTT.

The chain recombines TRBV7-9 with TRBJ2-1, with 7 bases aligning to TRBD1. The CDR3 has 13 residues. Per germline, CDR1 SEHNR and CDR2 FQNEAQ (reference sequence). With 4 bases clipped from V and 4 bases from J, the junction kept 1 base outside the gene matches. The CDR3 coding sequence is TGTGCCAGCAGCTCGGACAGGTACAATGAGCAGTTCTTC. As protein: CASSSDRYNEQFF.

V usage is TRBV4-1 and J usage is TRBJ2-2, with 10 bases aligning to TRBD1. The CDR3 sequence is 15 residues long. The germline gives CDR1 MGHRA, CDR2 YSYEKL. V trimming: 2 bases; J trimming: 8 bases; junction bases outside the gene matches: 5. The CDR3 reads CASSQSGTGAGELFF. CDR3 nucleotides: TGCGCCAGCAGCCAAAGCGGGACAGGGGCAGGGGAGCTGTTTTTT.

V usage is TRBV7-9 and J usage is TRBJ1-2; maybe TRBD1 (6 bases). The CDR3 sequence is 16 residues long. CDR1 is SEHNR, CDR2 FQNEAQ, per germline (reference sequence). Between the trimmed V and J ends, which lost 1 base and 8 bases, there was a span of 20 bases. CDR3 sequence (DNA): TGTGCCAGCAGCTTAGTGCCCCGGACAGAACTATGGGGCTACACCTTC. Translation: CASSLVPRTELWGYTF.

This clone was seen many times. This chain joins TRBV21-1 and TRBJ2-7; the table's D call, TRBD2, has no DNA check behind it. TRBV21-1 constitutes a pseudogene. This CDR3 spans 14 amino acids. CDR3 nucleotides: TGTGCCAGCAGCCCTTCTAGCGGACCCTACGAGCAGTACTTC. Protein sequence: CASSPSSGPYEQYF.

The chain couples TRBV19 to TRBJ1-5; no clear D gene. Germline CDR1 LNHDA, CDR2 SQIVND (reference sequence). V gave up 3 bases and J gave up 4 bases, with 13 bases separating them. The CDR3 runs to 15 residues. As DNA, the CDR3 is TGTGCCAGTAGTATTATGTGGAATTCGAATCAGCCCCAGCATTTT. Amino acid sequence: CASSIMWNSNQPQHF.

The J gene is TRBJ2-4, the V gene TRBV5-7; TRBD1 matches 8 bases. TRBV5-7 is filed as an ORF, its function uncertain. With 4 bases clipped from V and 1 base from J, the junction kept 7 bases outside the gene matches. The CDR3 has 16 amino acids. The CDR3: CASSVHTGGAKNIQYF. CDR3 nucleotide sequence: TGTGCCAGCAGCGTTCATACAGGGGGTGCCAAAAACATTCAGTACTTC.